The 32 T cell receptor beta chains reported below all come from one sample, sequenced in a study of cytotoxic CD8 clonotypes in ibrutinib-treated CLL. The table came from immunoSEQ multiplex PCR; TCRdb's copy has only in-frame clones and leaves some out. The table includes about 140,000 clones, 77% detected once. The source was PBMCs, collected after 12 months of ibrutinib treatment. The receptors were gathered from a human donor with chronic lymphocytic leukemia.

This clone has more than one count but fewer than ten. The chain links TRBV30 to TRBJ2-7, with 12 bases lining up with TRBD2. The CDR3 consists of 19 residues. Germline CDR1 and CDR2: GTSNPN and SVGIG (reference sequence). J was trimmed by 3 bases and V by 0 bases; bases with no gene match: 15. As DNA, the CDR3 is TGTGCCTGGAGTGTACCTAGGACTAGCGGGACTCTCCTTTTCTACGAGCAGTACTTC. The encoded protein is CAWSVPRTSGTLLFYEQYF.

V is TRBV5-1 and J is TRBJ2-1; 7 nucleotides align to TRBD1. The germline gives CDR1 SGHRS, CDR2 YFSETQ. The CDR3 has 16 residues. V dropped 4 bases and J dropped 8; count of bases not matched to a gene: 15. CDR3 nucleotide sequence: TGCGCCAGCAGCGTACAGGGGTTGGGTGTTGGTGATGAGCAGTTCTTC. Protein sequence: CASSVQGLGVGDEQFF.

The chain recombines TRBV14 with TRBJ1-2; TRBD1 aligns across 9 bases. CDR3 size: 16 residues. J gave up 5 bases and V 2 bases, and 9 bases lay outside the gene matches. CDR1 is SGHDN, CDR2 FVKESK, per germline. DNA of the CDR3: TGTGCCAGCAGCCAAAATTTCGGACAGGGGACTTATGGCTACACCTTC. Protein sequence: CASSQNFGQGTYGYTF.

Only a few counts were recorded for this clone. The chain recombines TRBV7-9 with TRBJ1-1, with D possibly being TRBD1 (6 bases). The germline CDR1 and CDR2 sequences are SEHNR and FQNEAQ (reference sequence). The CDR3 runs to 14 residues. Trimming took 2 bases from V and 0 from J, leaving 7 bases between them. Here the CDR3 reads CASSLQGMNTEAFF. The CDR3 DNA reads as TGTGCCAGCAGCTTACAGGGGATGAACACTGAAGCTTTCTTT.

The V and J genes are TRBV5-1 and TRBJ1-2; 7 nucleotides line up with TRBD1. Trimming took 2 bases from V and 3 from J; bases not matched to a gene: 1. The CDR3 extends over 13 amino acids. Germline assignment: CDR1 SGHRS and CDR2 YFSETQ. The CDR3 DNA sequence: TGCGCCAGCAGCTTAACAGGGGACTATGGCTACACCTTC. This codes for CASSLTGDYGYTF.

CDR3 protein: CAIAGAEAGELFF. The CDR3 DNA follows: TGTGCCATCGCGGGGGCGGAAGCCGGGGAGCTGTTTTTT. The J gene is TRBJ2-2, the V gene TRBV10-3; D is possibly TRBD2 (7 bases). The CDR3 length is 13 residues. Germline values: CDR1 ENHRY, CDR2 SYGVKD. V lost 8 bases, J lost 6 bases, and 13 bases lay in between.

The genes are TRBV5-1 and TRBJ2-5; weak D call: TRBD2 (6 bases). Germline CDR1 reads SGHRS; CDR2 reads YFSETQ. This CDR3 spans 12 amino acids. Trimming pared 7 bases from V and 2 bases from J, leaving 9 bases between. The CDR3 DNA is TGCGCCAGCGGGGGAGGACAAGAGACCCAGTACTTC. As protein: CASGGGQETQYF.

The J gene is TRBJ2-3, the V gene TRBV7-9; 7 bases fit TRBD2. The CDR3 extends over 14 amino acids. Germline-derived CDR1 and CDR2 are SEHNR and FQNEAQ (reference sequence). V was clipped by 5 bases and J by 1 base; unmatched bases: 3. CDR3 DNA: TGTGCCAGCAGCAGGGACTATCGCACAGATACGCAGTATTTT. It yields the protein CASSRDYRTDTQYF.

V usage is TRBV18 and J usage is TRBJ1-5; D uncertain. Trimming stripped 4 bases from V and 5 bases from J, with 6 bases between. The CDR3 is made up of 12 amino acids. Germline-derived CDR1 and CDR2 are KGHSH and LQKENI. CDR3 in amino acids: CASSRTDQPQHF. In DNA, the CDR3 is TGTGCCAGCTCACGGACGGATCAGCCCCAGCATTTT.

This clone was recorded at least ten times. V and J are TRBV10-3 and TRBJ1-1; D call uncertain. The V end was cut by 0 bases, the J end by 0 bases, with 14 bases between. Germline CDR1 ENHRY, CDR2 SYGVKD. The CDR3 runs 17 residues. The CDR3 nucleotides read TGTGCCATCAGTGAGTCGCGAGGGCGAAACATGAACACTGAAGCTTTCTTT. Translating it yields CAISESRGRNMNTEAFF.

This clone is a singleton in its sample. This chain links TRBV5-8 with TRBJ2-7, with D perhaps TRBD1 or TRBD2 (5 bases each). The length of the CDR3 is 17 residues. CDR1 is SGHTS, CDR2 YDEGEE, per germline. Trimming left V 2 bases short and J 2 bases short, with 20 bases between. The chain's CDR3 is CASSLVLASMGPYEQYF. The CDR3 nucleotides are TGTGCCAGCAGCTTAGTATTAGCGTCCATGGGGCCCTACGAGCAGTACTTC.

This chain joins TRBV11-2 and TRBJ1-4; weak D call: TRBD1 (6 bases). Germline values: CDR1 SGHAT, CDR2 FQNNGV. This CDR3 is 13 amino acids long. Trimming removed 8 bases from V and 5 bases from J, with 12 bases in between. Here the CDR3 reads CASAGHENEKLFF. In DNA, the CDR3 is TGTGCCAGCGCGGGACACGAAAATGAAAAACTGTTTTTT.

The CDR3 sequence: CASSIGYVSETQYF. The CDR3 DNA is TGTGCCAGTAGTATTGGGTACGTCTCAGAGACCCAGTACTTC. This rearrangement joins TRBV19 to TRBJ2-5, with D uncertain. Germline V gene sequence: CDR1 LNHDA, CDR2 SQIVND (reference sequence). The germline V and J ends were trimmed by 3 bases and 4 bases, with 12 bases remaining between them. CDR3 length equals 14 residues.

The chain employs TRBV27 and TRBJ2-7; 7 positions agree with TRBD1. The ends lost 6 bases at V and 5 bases at J; junction bases unmatched: 10. CDR1 and CDR2 (germline): MNHEY, SMNVEV (reference sequence). This CDR3 spans 14 amino acids. As DNA, the CDR3 is TGTGCCAGCAGCCCGAGCAGCGACAGGGACGAGCAGTACTTC. Residues: CASSPSSDRDEQYF.

The V and J genes are TRBV27 and TRBJ2-2, with D unclear. CDR3 length: 14 residues. V lost 5 bases and J 0 bases, leaving 7 bases between the germline ends. Germline CDR1 MNHEY, CDR2 SMNVEV (reference sequence). The CDR3 DNA sequence: TGTGCCAGCAGTGGGCGGACGAACACCGGGGAGCTGTTTTTT. Its protein product is CASSGRTNTGELFF.

V gene TRBV6-5 combines with J gene TRBJ2-3; D gene uncertain. The germline V gene has CDR1 MNHEY and CDR2 SVGAGI. Between the trimmed V and J ends, which lost 0 bases and 0 bases, there was a span of 4 bases. CDR3 length equals 14 residues. CDR3 in DNA: TGTGCCAGCAGTTACTCTCTTAGCACAGATACGCAGTATTTT. This gives the protein CASSYSLSTDTQYF.

This chain uses TRBV6-5 with TRBJ2-7, with unresolved D. The CDR3 is 12 amino acids. CDR1 is MNHEY and CDR2 is SVGAGI in the germline V gene. V was pared by 6 bases and J by 0 bases, with 6 bases between. CDR3 loop: CASSDNSYEQYF. For the CDR3, the DNA is TGTGCCAGCAGCGACAACTCCTACGAGCAGTACTTC.

The table lists this clone with many counts. CDR3 protein: CASSSHGAADTEAFF. The CDR3 coding sequence is TGTGCCAGCAGCTCTCACGGGGCGGCGGACACTGAAGCTTTCTTT. This chain uses TRBV7-8 with TRBJ1-1, with D maybe TRBD1 (5 bases). From germline, CDR1 is SGHVS and CDR2 FQNEAQ. The CDR3 contains 15 residues. The V end was cut by 4 bases, the J end by 3 bases, with 15 bases between.

Details on this clone: Other DNA sequences in the same sample also yield this CDR3. The chain couples TRBV4-1 to TRBJ2-7; 9 bases are shared with TRBD1. The ends lost 4 bases at V and 2 bases at J; junction bases unmatched: 3. The CDR3 consists of 14 residues. Germline V lookup: CDR1 MGHRA, CDR2 YSYEKL. The CDR3 DNA reads TGCGCCAGCAGCCCCCGGACAGGGGCCTACGAGCAGTACTTC. It yields the protein CASSPRTGAYEQYF.

This clone was counted once. This same CDR3 is encoded by further DNA sequences in the sample. This chain links TRBV5-5 with TRBJ1-5; D uncertain. Trimming stripped 1 base from V and 5 bases from J, with 7 bases between. The length of the CDR3 is 13 residues. CDR1 is SGHKS, CDR2 YYEKEE, per germline (reference sequence). CDR3 in amino acids: CASSLLWDQPQHF. The DNA for the CDR3 is TGTGCCAGCAGCTTGCTTTGGGATCAGCCCCAGCATTTT.

The rearrangement uses TRBV4-1 and TRBJ1-5; D remains ambiguous. CDR3 length equals 15 residues. CDR1 and CDR2 from the germline V gene are MGHRA and YSYEKL. V was shortened by 1 base and J by 0 bases, with 7 bases between the two germline ends. The CDR3 is CASSQGWVSNQPQHF. The CDR3 DNA is TGCGCCAGCAGCCAAGGATGGGTTAGCAATCAGCCCCAGCATTTT.

This sequence joins TRBV5-1 and TRBJ2-1, with 10 nucleotides matching TRBD2. Germline assignment: CDR1 SGHRS and CDR2 YFSETQ. This CDR3 has 15 amino acids. The J segment lost 4 bases and the V segment lost 4 bases, leaving 5 bases of the junction unmatched. CDR3 DNA sequence: TGCGCCAGCAGCCACCAGACTAGCGGGTACAATGAGCAGTTCTTC. This gives the protein CASSHQTSGYNEQFF.

The chain carries TRBV7-9 and TRBJ1-1, with no clear D. The CDR3 loop spans 16 amino acids. Trimming removed 3 bases at V and 0 bases at J, with 14 bases between. The germline V gene encodes CDR1 SEHNR and CDR2 FQNEAQ (reference sequence). The CDR3 reads CASSLTSGLLNTEAFF. The CDR3 DNA reads TGTGCCAGCAGCTTGACCTCCGGCCTGCTGAACACTGAAGCTTTCTTT.

This sequence joins TRBV4-2 and TRBJ2-7; 8 bases agree with TRBD2. Losses at the gene ends were 0 bases for V and 4 bases for J; bases not matched to a gene: 5. The CDR3 consists of 15 residues. CDR1 and CDR2 from the germline V gene are LGHNA and YNFKEQ. The CDR3 sequence is CASSQDTGTRYEQYF. The CDR3 nucleotides are TGTGCCAGCAGCCAAGATACGGGGACTAGGTACGAGCAGTACTTC.

This clone was seen only once. The J gene is TRBJ2-5, the V gene TRBV9; 11 bases fit TRBD2. Germline V gives CDR1 SGDLS, CDR2 YYNGEE. CDR3 size: 16 residues. J lost 4 bases, V lost 0 bases, and 5 bases had no gene match. The CDR3 loop is CASSVAGLAGGETQYF. DNA for the CDR3: TGTGCCAGCAGCGTAGCTGGGCTAGCGGGAGGAGAGACCCAGTACTTC.

The chain is built from TRBV7-8 and TRBJ2-5; 9 nucleotides match TRBD2. From germline, CDR1 is SGHVS and CDR2 FQNEAQ. The V segment lost 2 bases and the J segment 2 bases; nucleotides outside the gene matches: 0. The CDR3 loop spans 14 amino acids. The DNA for the CDR3 is TGTGCCAGCAGCTTACTAGCGGGACAAGAGACCCAGTACTTC. Its translation: CASSLLAGQETQYF. Based on the CDR3 plus reference TRBV7-8 and TRBJ2-5, the full variable domain is GAGVSQSPRYKVAKRGQDVALRCDPISGHVSLFWYQQALGQGPEFLTYFQNEAQLDKSGLPSDRFFAERPEGSVSTLKIQRTQQEDSAVYLCASSLLAGQETQYFGPGTRLLVL.

This CDR3 reads CASSEVEGVPLHF. The DNA of the CDR3 is TGTGCCAGCAGTGAAGTCGAGGGGGTACCCCTCCACTTT. The chain carries TRBV6-5 and TRBJ1-6; D might be TRBD1 (6 bases). Germline V gene sequence: CDR1 MNHEY, CDR2 SVGAGI. Deletions cut 5 bases from V and 12 bases from J, with 14 bases between. The CDR3 totals 13 residues.

This clone has a handful of counts. This chain connects TRBV7-2 to TRBJ2-3; D could derive from TRBD1 or TRBD2 (5 bases each). The CDR3 extends over 17 amino acids. The V gene lost 4 bases and the J gene lost 0 bases, with 17 bases spanning the gap. CDR1 SGHTA and CDR2 FQGNSA come from the germline V gene. CDR3 sequence: CASSSRIGGRSTDTQYF. The CDR3 DNA sequence: TGTGCCAGCAGCTCCCGAATTGGGGGACGAAGCACAGATACGCAGTATTTT.

The table lists this clone with a few counts. The chain combines TRBV30 with TRBJ1-5; D is undetermined. Looked up from germline, CDR1 is GTSNPN and CDR2 is SVGIG (reference sequence). V lost 5 bases to trimming and J lost 7 bases, with 12 bases between them. The CDR3 is made up of 12 amino acids. This chain's CDR3 is CAWGDPRQPQHF. CDR3 coding DNA: TGTGCCTGGGGCGACCCGAGACAGCCCCAGCATTTT.

This clone showed up just once. This chain connects TRBV6-5 to TRBJ2-7, with D perhaps matching TRBD1 (6 bases). Between the trimmed V and J ends, which lost 5 bases and 2 bases, there was a span of 13 bases. The germline CDR1 and CDR2 sequences are MNHEY and SVGAGI. This CDR3 comprises 14 residues. The CDR3 is CASSPQGPAYEQYF. The CDR3 bases are TGTGCCAGCAGTCCACAGGGACCTGCCTACGAGCAGTACTTC.

The chain couples TRBV6-5 to TRBJ1-2; D not certain. Germline V gene lookup returns CDR1 MNHEY and CDR2 SVGAGI. The CDR3 has 13 amino acids. V lost 2 bases to trimming and J lost 4 bases, with 8 bases between them. Here the CDR3 reads CASSYGESYGYTF. For the CDR3, the DNA is TGTGCCAGCAGTTACGGGGAGAGCTATGGCTACACCTTC.

The chain is built from TRBV10-3 and TRBJ1-5; no reliable D call. Germline loops: CDR1 ENHRY, CDR2 SYGVKD. The V gene lost 10 bases and the J gene lost 2 bases, with 15 bases spanning the gap. This CDR3 has 14 amino acids. The CDR3 DNA sequence: TGTGCCAGCAGCTACTCCGAAGGCAATCAGCCCCAGCATTTT. Its protein is CASSYSEGNQPQHF.